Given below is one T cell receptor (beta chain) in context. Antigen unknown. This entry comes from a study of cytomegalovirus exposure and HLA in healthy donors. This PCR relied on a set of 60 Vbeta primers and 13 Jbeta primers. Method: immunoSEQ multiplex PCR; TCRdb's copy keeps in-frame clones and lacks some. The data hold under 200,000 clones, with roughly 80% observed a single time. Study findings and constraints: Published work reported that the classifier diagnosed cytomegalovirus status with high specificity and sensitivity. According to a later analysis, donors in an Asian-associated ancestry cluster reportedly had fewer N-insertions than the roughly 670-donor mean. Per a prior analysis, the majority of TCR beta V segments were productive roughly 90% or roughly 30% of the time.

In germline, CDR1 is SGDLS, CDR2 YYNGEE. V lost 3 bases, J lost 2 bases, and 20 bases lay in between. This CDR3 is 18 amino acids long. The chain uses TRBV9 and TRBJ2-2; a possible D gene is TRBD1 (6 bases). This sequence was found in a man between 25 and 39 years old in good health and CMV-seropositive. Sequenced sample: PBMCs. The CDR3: CASSGTRWSGANTGELFF. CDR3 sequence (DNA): TGTGCCAGCAGCGGAACCCGGTGGTCAGGGGCTAACACCGGGGAGCTGTTTTTT.